One and the same sample provided the 25 T cell receptor beta chains below, sequenced in a study of T cells in Graves' hyperthyroidism and ophthalmopathy. The investigators amplified TCR beta CDR3 regions from RNA transcripts. The study used the HTBI primer set for a first-round RT-PCR of the TCR CDR3. Via MiXCR, TCRdb re-called the multiplex PCR reads, giving one row per CDR3 protein. Here the sample spans 470,000 or so distinct CDR3 sequences, 20% to 25% being singletons. The specimen sequenced was blood. The receptors stem from a man younger than 30 with Graves' hyperthyroidism.

The chain joins TRBV6-1 to TRBJ1-1, with D possibly being TRBD1 (5 bases). The V end was cut by 4 bases, the J end by 10 bases, with 19 bases between. The CDR3 totals 14 residues. Per the germline V gene, CDR1 is MNHNS and CDR2 is SASEGT. The CDR3 is CASSVRDGSDAAFF. The CDR3 nucleotides are TGTGCCAGCAGTGTAAGGGACGGATCAGACGCAGCTTTCTTT.

This clonotype showed up just a few times. This rearrangement joins TRBV5-1 to TRBJ2-2; TRBD1 matches 7 bases. Germline V lookup: CDR1 SGHRS, CDR2 YFSETQ. This CDR3 contains 14 residues. J gave up 5 bases and V 3 bases, and 4 bases lay outside the gene matches. CDR3 sequence: CASSSYRGTGELFF. The CDR3 nucleotides read TGCGCCAGCAGCTCATACAGGGGTACCGGGGAGCTGTTTTTT.

The gene calls are TRBV5-5 and TRBJ1-2; TRBD1 is a possible D gene (5 bases). The CDR3 totals 15 residues. Germline V lookup: CDR1 SGHKS, CDR2 YYEKEE (reference sequence). Trimming left V 0 bases short and J 4 bases short, with 13 bases between. As DNA, the CDR3 is TGTGCCAGCAGCTTGGCTAGACAGAGGTCCTATGGCTACACCTTC. It codes for CASSLARQRSYGYTF.

Regarding this clonotype: With a much larger clone just one base away, this may be a read error. V is TRBV19 and J is TRBJ1-1; no clear D. This CDR3 has 14 amino acids. Per the germline V gene, CDR1 is LNHDA and CDR2 is SQIVND (reference sequence). The V end lost 5 bases, the J end lost 1 base, and 11 bases lay between the germline ends. Here the CDR3 DNA reads TGTGCCAGTAGTGTTCGGGGAAGGAACACTGAAGCTTTCTTT. This codes for CASSVRGRNTEAFF.

The rearrangement uses TRBV12-3 or TRBV12-4 and TRBJ2-2; the match to TRBD2 covers 11 bases. V trimming: 6 bases; J trimming: 7 bases; junction bases outside the gene matches: 4. The CDR3 runs to 14 residues. This CDR3 reads CASSPSGRNGELFF. The CDR3 DNA follows: TGTGCCAGCAGCCCTAGCGGGAGGAACGGGGAGCTGTTTTTT.

In its sample, this clonotype was seen many times. The chain has TRBV28 and TRBJ1-5; D is ambiguous. Trimming removed 5 bases from V and 2 bases from J, with 13 bases in between. In germline, CDR1 is MDHEN, CDR2 SYDVKM. This CDR3 is built from 15 residues. CDR3 nucleotides: TGTGCCAGCAGTCACAGCCTCTCGGGCAATCAGCCCCAGCATTTT. Residues: CASSHSLSGNQPQHF.

This clonotype was seen many times. V and J are TRBV3-1 and TRBJ1-1, with 8 nucleotides matching TRBD1. The germline V gene encodes CDR1 LGHDT and CDR2 YNNKEL (reference sequence). The ends lost 2 bases at V and 7 bases at J; junction bases unmatched: 3. CDR3 length equals 13 residues. CDR3 sequence (DNA): TGTGCCAGCAGCCAACGAACAGGGGGTGAAGCTTTCTTT. This sequence encodes CASSQRTGGEAFF. The whole variable domain, remainder taken from reference TRBV3-1 and TRBJ1-1, is DTAVSQTPKYLVTQMGNDKSIKCEQNLGHDTMYWYKQDSKKFLKIMFSYNNKELIINETVPNRFSPKSPDKAHLNLHINSLELGDSAVYFCASSQRTGGEAFFGQGTRLTVV.

The chain couples TRBV19 to TRBJ2-7; TRBD1 aligns across 7 bases. The trim removed 4 bases at V and 3 bases at J, leaving 6 bases unmatched. This CDR3 has 14 residues. Germline V gene sequence: CDR1 LNHDA, CDR2 SQIVND (reference sequence). CDR3 in amino acids: CASSTYDRVYEQYF. CDR3 nucleotide sequence: TGTGCCAGTAGTACGTACGACAGGGTCTACGAGCAGTACTTC.

This clonotype has more than one count but fewer than ten. The rearrangement links TRBV6-1 to TRBJ2-4, with 7 bases aligning to TRBD2. Germline lookup yields CDR1 MNHNS and CDR2 SASEGT. This CDR3 comprises 13 residues. Trimming took 6 bases from V and 14 from J; bases not matched to a gene: 13. The CDR3 sequence: CASRRLAQGIKYF. The DNA of the CDR3 is TGTGCCAGCAGAAGACTAGCCCAAGGGATTAAGTACTTC.

A note on this clonotype: The junction and the germline gene differ at one end; a read error may be behind it. The V gene is TRBV12-3 or TRBV12-4, the J gene TRBJ2-3; the D gene could be TRBD1 or TRBD2 (5 bases each). CDR3 length: 13 amino acids. CDR3 loop: CASSFLATGTQYF. The CDR3 DNA sequence: TGTGCCAGCAGTTTTCTAGCTACAGGTACGCAGTATTTT.

This clonotype was recorded at least ten times. The chain links TRBV12-3 or TRBV12-4 to TRBJ1-2, with D unclear. V was clipped by 3 bases and J by 4 bases, with 9 bases between them. The CDR3 has 13 residues. The chain's CDR3 is CASSFADFYGYTF. As DNA, the CDR3 is TGTGCCAGCAGTTTCGCCGATTTCTATGGCTACACCTTC.

This clonotype was detected many times. The CDR3 region has the DNA TGTGCCACCAGTGACCCTGTGAACACTGGAAACACCATATATTTT. Its translation: CATSDPVNTGNTIYF. The chain recombines TRBV24-1 with TRBJ1-3; no clear D. Trimming left V 4 bases short and J 2 bases short, with 11 bases between. CDR1 is KGHDR, CDR2 SFDVKD, per germline. CDR3 length equals 15 residues.

In its sample, this clonotype was seen a few times. The chain joins TRBV6-2 or TRBV6-3 to TRBJ2-5; weak D call: TRBD2 (5 bases). Germline V CDR1 and CDR2: MNHEY, SVGEGT. The CDR3 runs to 14 residues. V dropped 4 bases and J dropped 2 bases, with 11 bases sitting between them. The CDR3 loop reads CASSWSTGQETQYF. CDR3 nucleotides: TGTGCCAGCAGTTGGTCGACGGGACAAGAGACCCAGTACTTC.

The J gene is TRBJ2-2, the V gene TRBV15, with D possibly TRBD1 on 6 matching bases. V shed 2 bases and J shed 1 base, with 14 bases lying between them. CDR1 and CDR2 from the germline V gene are LNHNV and YYDKDF (reference sequence). This CDR3 contains 17 residues. The CDR3 here is CATSRPGQPGNTGELFF. For the CDR3, the DNA is TGTGCCACCAGCAGACCCGGACAGCCGGGGAACACCGGGGAGCTGTTTTTT.

This clonotype was seen only a few times. The CDR3, as DNA: TGCGCCAGCAGCGCCGGGACAGGGAATTCACCCCTCCACTTT. Residues: CASSAGTGNSPLHF. The V gene is TRBV5-1, the J gene TRBJ1-6; 9 bases align to TRBD1. Losses at the gene ends were 4 bases for V and 7 bases for J; bases not matched to a gene: 3. The CDR3 is 14 residues long. Per the germline V gene, CDR1 is SGHRS and CDR2 is YFSETQ. The entire variable domain, with the rest obtained from reference TRBV5-1 and TRBJ1-6, is as follows: KAGVTQTPRYLIKTRGQQVTLSCSPISGHRSVSWYQQTPGQGLQFLFEYFSETQRNKGNFPGRFSGRQFSNSRSEMNVSTLELGDSALYLCASSAGTGNSPLHFGNGTRLTVT.

This clonotype came up many times. V and J are TRBV10-2 and TRBJ2-7, with TRBD2 matching over 9 bases. The trim removed 6 bases at V and 4 bases at J, leaving 10 bases unmatched. CDR1 is WSHSY and CDR2 is SAAADI in the germline V gene. The CDR3 covers 15 residues. The CDR3 is CASRASGTSPYEQYF. As DNA, the CDR3 is TGCGCCAGCAGAGCATCCGGGACTAGCCCATACGAGCAGTACTTC.

Ten or more counts support this clonotype. The chain uses TRBV20-1 and TRBJ1-1, with D tentatively TRBD1 (5 bases). In germline, CDR1 is DFQATT, CDR2 SNEGSKA (reference sequence). There are 13 residues in the CDR3. Trimming took off 7 bases at V and 4 bases at J, with 16 bases between the two ends. The CDR3 sequence: CSGRGEMSTEAFF. In nucleotides, the CDR3 is TGCAGTGGAAGGGGTGAAATGAGCACTGAAGCTTTCTTT.

The gene calls are TRBV7-9 and TRBJ1-3; no clear D gene. Germline-derived CDR1 and CDR2 are SEHNR and FQNEAQ (reference sequence). The V gene lost 4 bases and the J gene lost 1 base, with 11 bases spanning the gap. The CDR3 totals 15 residues. DNA for the CDR3: TGTGCCAGCAGCTCCCTCCTCCTTTCTGGAAACACCATATATTTT. Its protein is CASSSLLLSGNTIYF.

The chain links TRBV15 to TRBJ1-5; a weak D match, TRBD1 (6 bases). The germline CDR1 and CDR2 sequences are LNHNV and YYDKDF (reference sequence). The CDR3 runs 21 residues. Trimming stripped 4 bases from V and 0 bases from J, with 28 bases between. The CDR3 protein is CATSTHRRGKGGDYSNQPQHF. In DNA form, the CDR3 reads TGTGCCACCAGCACCCACAGACGGGGTAAGGGGGGGGACTATAGCAATCAGCCCCAGCATTTT.

The sample holds a few counts of this clonotype. The V gene is TRBV18, the J gene TRBJ1-1; D gene uncertain. This CDR3 has 11 residues. Trimming stripped 2 bases from V and 11 bases from J, with 9 bases between. Germline-derived CDR1 and CDR2 are KGHSH and LQKENI. CDR3 coding DNA: TGTGCCAGCTCACCAAGGCAGGCGGCTTTCTTT. As protein: CASSPRQAAFF.

In its sample, this clonotype was seen many times. This chain joins TRBV12-3 or TRBV12-4 and TRBJ2-5; D is undetermined. The CDR3 covers 14 residues. V was trimmed by 6 bases and J by 1 base, leaving 12 bases between them. CDR3 coding DNA: TGTGCCAGCAGCAGGAGACCAATCCAAGAGACCCAGTACTTC. Amino acids: CASSRRPIQETQYF.

This clonotype occurred many times. The chain employs TRBV6-8 and TRBJ1-5, with TRBD1 matching 9 bases. The CDR3 totals 16 residues. Trimming at V came to 5 bases and at J to 6 bases, leaving 11 bases not matched to a gene. CDR1 MNHGY and CDR2 SAAAGT come from the germline V gene. The CDR3 DNA is TGTGCCAGCAGTCGCCGGGACAGGGCTTTGCTTCAGCCCCAGCATTTT. This encodes CASSRRDRALLQPQHF.

Many counts were recorded for this clonotype. The chain links TRBV6-5 to TRBJ2-2; D might be TRBD1 or TRBD2, each matching 6 bases. Germline loops: CDR1 MNHEY, CDR2 SVGAGI. V was trimmed by 4 bases and J by 6 bases, leaving 15 bases between them. The CDR3 spans 15 residues. Here the CDR3 DNA reads TGTGCCAGCAGTTGGAATGGGGGGCTCGCCGGGGAGCTGTTTTTT. It specifies CASSWNGGLAGELFF.

This clonotype was observed many times. This chain connects TRBV30 to TRBJ1-5; tentatively, D is TRBD1 (6 bases). The germline V and J ends were trimmed by 0 bases and 15 bases, with 18 bases remaining between them. Germline lookup yields CDR1 GTSNPN and CDR2 SVGIG (reference sequence). The CDR3 runs to 13 residues. This chain's CDR3 is CAWSVSGPGQRHF. The CDR3 DNA sequence: TGTGCCTGGAGTGTATCCGGACCGGGACAACGGCATTTT. Based on the CDR3 plus reference TRBV30 and TRBJ1-5, the full variable domain is SQTIHQWPATLVQPVGSPLSLECTVEGTSNPNLYWYRQAAGRGLQLLFYSVGIGQISSEVPQNLSASRPQDRQFILSSKKLLLSDSGFYLCAWSVSGPGQRHFGDGTRLSIL.

The sample holds many counts of this clonotype. J is TRBJ2-2 and V is TRBV11-3; D possibly corresponds to TRBD1 (7 bases). Germline-derived CDR1 and CDR2 are SGHNT and YENEEA. The CDR3 is 14 residues long. V lost 5 bases, J lost 7 bases, and 14 bases lay in between. This chain's CDR3 is CASSHRQGGGELFF. The DNA for the CDR3 is TGTGCCAGCAGCCATCGACAGGGAGGCGGGGAGCTGTTTTTT.